In its sample, the clone carrying this TCR beta chain was seen a few times. Its antigen is still unknown. This sample was included in a study of Graves' ophthalmopathy and Graves' hyperthyroidism. Looking at the study overall: Blood was drawn at initial diagnosis, before any treatment. Study findings and constraints: Progression of ophthalmopathy was predicted by the model with roughly 70% sensitivity and around 77% specificity.

RNA transcripts yielded amplified TCR beta CDR3 regions. Investigators did first-round RT-PCR with HTBI primers, then second-round multiplex PCR. TCRdb used MiXCR to reprocess the multiplex PCR reads, holding one entry per CDR3 protein. The sample yields 600,000 to 650,000 distinct CDR3 sequences, around a fifth seen once. Patients were excluded if they had other autoimmune diseases or uncontrolled infections, and likewise if pregnancy or lactation applied. From germline, CDR1 is SNHLY and CDR2 FYNNEI. Trimming cost V 0 bases and J 6 bases, with 14 bases left between them. This CDR3 is 15 amino acids long.

The chain employs TRBV2 and TRBJ1-2; no clear D. The sequence came from a woman in her late teens or twenties with stable Graves' hyperthyroidism. Some clones in this sample may be carry-over from other donors' samples. The sample comprised peripheral blood. The CDR3 region has the DNA TGTGCCAGCAGTGAAGCCGGGTCTTACACCCATGGCTACACCTTC. Translating gives CASSEAGSYTHGYTF. Based on the CDR3 plus reference TRBV2 and TRBJ1-2, the full variable domain is EPEVTQTPSHQVTQMGQEVILRCVPISNHLYFYWYRQILGQKVEFLVSFYNNEISEKSEIFDDQFSVERPDGSNFTLKIRSTKLEDSAMYFCASSEAGSYTHGYTFGSGTRLTVV.